The 15 T cell receptor beta chains listed next were all sequenced from one sample in a study of graft-versus-host responses after intestinal transplantation. These TCRs' antigens remain unknown. Using immunoSEQ multiplex PCR, the repertoire was profiled, and TCRdb retains in-frame clones only, with some absent. The data hold about 110,000 clones, with 80% to 95% observed a single time. The sequencing here drew on unstimulated CD8+ T cells sorted from spleen or lymph node cells, taken before intestinal transplant. These TCRs come from a human donor who received an intestinal transplant.

This clone was observed a single time. V is TRBV6-1 and J is TRBJ2-6; D perhaps matches TRBD2 (5 bases). Trimming shortened V by 6 bases and J by 7 bases, and 7 bases separated the two germline ends. The length of the CDR3 is 12 residues. The V gene's germline CDR1 is MNHNS and CDR2 SASEGT. CDR3: CASRTIANVLTF. CDR3 DNA: TGTGCCAGCAGGACTATCGCCAACGTCCTGACTTTC.

This clone was picked up a small number of times. This chain uses TRBV19 with TRBJ2-1, with D unclear. V dropped 0 bases and J dropped 0 bases, with 15 bases sitting between them. Germline CDR1 is LNHDA and CDR2 is SQIVND (reference sequence). CDR3 length equals 18 residues. The CDR3 nucleotides are TGTGCCAGTAGTATAGACACTACCCTTCCGAGCTCCTACAATGAGCAGTTCTTC. Its translation is CASSIDTTLPSSYNEQFF.

The chain is built from TRBV11-3 and TRBJ2-1; D may be TRBD1 (7 bases). Trimming pared 5 bases from V and 8 bases from J, leaving 16 bases between. Per the germline V gene, CDR1 is SGHNT and CDR2 is YENEEA. The CDR3 is made up of 14 amino acids. The CDR3 reads CASSAPGQRDEQFF. The CDR3 DNA reads as TGTGCCAGCAGCGCCCCGGGACAGCGGGATGAGCAGTTCTTC. The variable domain in full, with the rest retrieved from reference TRBV11-3 and TRBJ2-1, is EAGVVQSPRYKIIEKKQPVAFWCNPISGHNTLYWYLQNLGQGPELLIRYENEEAVDDSQLPKDRFSAERLKGVDSTLKIQPAELGDSAVYLCASSAPGQRDEQFFGPGTRLTVL.

The chain links TRBV2 to TRBJ1-5; D gene ambiguous. Germline V gene data show CDR1 as SNHLY and CDR2 as FYNNEI. The V end lost 6 bases, the J end lost 2 bases, and 8 bases lay between the germline ends. CDR3 length: 13 amino acids. CDR3 coding DNA: TGTGCCAGCAGACCACGGGGCAATCAGCCCCAGCATTTT. It is translated as CASRPRGNQPQHF.

V is TRBV27 and J is TRBJ2-7; TRBD1 is a possible D gene (6 bases). V was clipped by 10 bases and J by 11 bases, with 18 bases between them. This CDR3 is built from 11 residues. The germline gives CDR1 MNHEY, CDR2 SMNVEV (reference sequence). The CDR3 DNA follows: TGTGCCACCTCCATGGGGGCCGATGAGTACTTC. Amino acid sequence: CATSMGADEYF.

V and J are TRBV9 and TRBJ2-1; TRBD2 matches at 10 bases. The germline V gene encodes CDR1 SGDLS and CDR2 YYNGEE. The V segment lost 0 bases and the J segment 9 bases; nucleotides outside the gene matches: 6. The CDR3 totals 15 residues. CDR3 amino acids: CASSVEASGSTEQFF. The CDR3 DNA is TGTGCCAGCAGCGTAGAGGCTAGCGGGAGTACTGAGCAGTTCTTC.

V and J are TRBV11-2 and TRBJ2-5; D gene uncertain. CDR3 length equals 12 residues. In germline, CDR1 is SGHAT, CDR2 FQNNGV. Between the trimmed V and J ends, which lost 1 base and 5 bases, there was a span of 5 bases. The CDR3 DNA follows: TGTGCCAGCAGCTTAGCTTGGGAGACCCAGTACTTC. Its protein product is CASSLAWETQYF.

This clone was counted a single time. This chain uses TRBV27 with TRBJ2-7; 9 bases map to TRBD2. This CDR3 region has 15 residues. Germline assignment: CDR1 MNHEY and CDR2 SMNVEV (reference sequence). With 3 bases clipped from V and 3 bases from J, the junction kept 6 bases outside the gene matches. CDR3 sequence: CASSLVPAGGYEQYF. The CDR3, as DNA: TGTGCCAGCAGTTTGGTCCCAGCGGGGGGCTACGAGCAGTACTTC.

The chain joins TRBV5-1 to TRBJ1-1; D remains ambiguous. CDR3 length equals 14 residues. V lost 0 bases and J lost 0, with 6 bases in between. Germline CDR1 is SGHRS and CDR2 is YFSETQ. CDR3 bases: TGCGCCAGCAGCTTGGACCGCATGAACACTGAAGCTTTCTTT. Its translation: CASSLDRMNTEAFF.

In DNA form, the CDR3 reads TGTGCCAGCAGCCCAACCGTCACTGAAGCTTTCTTT. This codes for CASSPTVTEAFF. The rearrangement uses TRBV2 and TRBJ1-1; the D is unclear. V was trimmed by 6 bases and J by 4 bases, leaving 9 bases between them. Germline assignment: CDR1 SNHLY and CDR2 FYNNEI. The CDR3 runs to 12 residues.

The V call is TRBV19, the J call TRBJ2-3, with D unclear. The ends were cut back, 2 bases at V and 6 bases at J, with 6 bases in the middle. The CDR3 runs to 12 residues. Germline lookup yields CDR1 LNHDA and CDR2 SQIVND (reference sequence). In nucleotides, the CDR3 is TGTGCCAGTAGTATAATCGGGGATACGCAGTATTTT. It codes for CASSIIGDTQYF. Complete variable domain (other parts from reference TRBV19 and TRBJ2-3): DGGITQSPKYLFRKEGQNVTLSCEQNLNHDAMYWYRQDPGQGLRLIYYSQIVNDFQKGDIAEGYSVSREKKESFPLTVTSAQKNPTAFYLCASSIIGDTQYFGPGTRLTVL.

The chain combines TRBV6-6 with TRBJ1-1; unclear D gene. V gave up 5 bases and J gave up 0 bases, with 7 bases separating them. CDR1 is MNHNY, CDR2 SVGAGI, per germline (reference sequence). The CDR3 totals 13 residues. The chain's CDR3 is CASSLILNTEAFF. The CDR3 nucleotides read TGTGCCAGCAGTCTCATCCTGAACACTGAAGCTTTCTTT.

The V and J genes are TRBV7-9 and TRBJ2-5; D unclear. Germline V gives CDR1 SEHNR, CDR2 FQNEAQ (reference sequence). The CDR3 is 14 amino acids. The V end lost 6 bases, the J end lost 2 bases, and 13 bases lay between the germline ends. This CDR3 reads CASRMGWAQETQYF. CDR3 sequence (DNA): TGTGCCAGCAGGATGGGGTGGGCTCAAGAGACCCAGTACTTC.

The chain couples TRBV15 to TRBJ2-1; 9 nucleotides align to TRBD2. The germline V gene has CDR1 LNHNV and CDR2 YYDKDF (reference sequence). V lost 3 bases to trimming and J lost 3 bases; unmatched junction nucleotides: 12. This CDR3 has 18 amino acids. DNA of the CDR3: TGTGCCACCAGCAGTACCCGACTAGCGGATTCCTTCTACAATGAGCAGTTCTTC. This encodes CATSSTRLADSFYNEQFF.

The chain couples TRBV7-8 to TRBJ2-5; 10 bases are a match to TRBD2. This CDR3 is built from 16 residues. V lost 5 bases and J lost 2; bases outside the gene matches: 8. Looked up from germline, CDR1 is SGHVS and CDR2 is FQNEAQ. CDR3 residues: CASSQLAGQLQETQYF. The CDR3 DNA follows: TGTGCCAGCAGCCAACTAGCGGGACAATTACAAGAGACCCAGTACTTC. The entire variable domain, with the rest obtained from reference TRBV7-8 and TRBJ2-5, is as follows: GAGVSQSPRYKVAKRGQDVALRCDPISGHVSLFWYQQALGQGPEFLTYFQNEAQLDKSGLPSDRFFAERPEGSVSTLKIQRTQQEDSAVYLCASSQLAGQLQETQYFGPGTRLLVL.